This TCR beta chain was identified in a study of molecular identifiers for immune sequencing clone quantification (dated by TCRdb to the late 2010s). Context from the whole study: For a replicate experiment, RNA from about 20,000 or 100,000 naive CD8 T cells was divided into five aliquots, of which four were sequenced. This methods study used CD8 T cells to benchmark TCR RNA copy counting and molecular-identifier clustering-based TCR repertoire sequencing (MIDCIRS). Points the paper makes about the study in general: Even against a background of some 1 million naive CD8 T cells, spiked-in Jurkat TCR RNA amounting to a single cell's worth was reported to be detectable. The naive libraries included spiked-in Jurkat TCR RNA (more than nine copies' worth), and this Jurkat TCR RNA is not part of the donor repertoire. Modeling gave 3 to 3.5 recovered TCR RNA copies per cell versus around 10 by digital PCR, implying about 30% capture efficiency. Clones above 20 RNA copies held over 98% of molecules in CMV-specific effector cells but under 1% in naive cells. Identical TCR molecules sharing a barcode could cause highly expanded clone sizes to be underestimated. When barcode sub-clustering was left out, chimeric consensus sequences inflated TCR diversity, with chimeras reaching as high as 47%.

V sheds 5 bases and J sheds 5 bases, leaving 19 bases between their ends. The CDR3 measures 15 amino acids from cysteine to phenylalanine. Only the CDR3 portion is preserved as DNA: 45 bases, with reading frame beginning at the first base. From the germline V gene (reference sequence), CDR1 is SGHNT and CDR2 is YYREEE. This clonotype was counted only a few times. This receptor's antigen is unknown. Base qualities were left out, and no much larger clone turns up one base away. Naive CD8 T cell libraries were made from around 20,000 to 1,000,000 sorted cells using 10%, 30% or 50% of purified RNA. Naive CD8 T cells, defined as CD8+CD4-CCR7+CD45RA+, were FACS-sorted into RLT Plus buffer on a BD FACSAria II. To test detection sensitivity, Jurkat RNA equal to around nine TCR copies was added to samples of about 20,000-1,000,000 naive CD8 T cells. CD8 T cells were enriched using RosetteSep CD8+ T Cell Enrichment Cocktail and Ficoll-Paque, and the enriched cells then underwent ACK red cell lysis.

Library preparation used PCR. Sequencing relied on an Illumina HiSeq 4000. Bulk TCR libraries were generated as previously described, with the TCR primers listed in Table S5 used. Purification of total RNA was performed with the Qiagen AllPrep DNA/RNA kit. Before any analysis, reads coming from multiple sequencing runs of the same library were combined into one pool. In the paper's pipeline: Reads were retained only if an exact TCR constant sequence was present, and the retained reads were trimmed to 150 nt and grouped according to their 12-nt molecular barcodes. Within each barcode group, reads were sub-clustered at a 15% Levenshtein threshold, and quality-weighted consensus sequences were built per RNA molecule. Non-functional sequences were excluded, and lower-count sequences lying one edit away from another sequence were also excluded. Barcode sub-clusters with fewer than 20% of the maximum read count were removed, based on fitting two negative binomial distributions. TCRdb applied fastp at Q25 and MiXCR to the public reads, then kept only in-frame beta chains. Duplicate CDR3 protein sequences are folded into a single record with the most common DNA and genes. The V and J calls and clone size are TCRdb's, not the authors'. This sample holds about half a million distinct CDR3 sequences; over 20% were observed only once. Jointly, the top ten make up about 0.8% of the sample.

This chain is built from TRBV5-4 and TRBJ1-2; the D gene is perhaps TRBD1, from 5 matching bases. This TCR derives from a human donor in good health. Some libraries in this study had Jurkat cell RNA spiked in. Source material: naive CD8+ T cells from blood, with Jurkat cell RNA spiked in. Taken with the paper, the label for cell subset or site translates to: FACS-sorted CD8+CD4-CCR7+CD45RA+ naive T cells. The CDR3 has the sequence CASRSGTMDAYGYTF. The base sequence is TGTGCCAGCAGGTCAGGGACTATGGATGCTTATGGCTACACCTTC.